This T cell receptor beta chain was captured by sequencing in a study of CD4 T cell repertoires and nickel (TCRdb year 2020). The CDR3, from cysteine to phenylalanine, totals 14 residues. Solely the CDR3 DNA is kept, with 42 bases framed from the first base. V lost 3 bases and J lost 5 bases, and the count of bases not matched to a germline gene is 1. According to the germline V gene, CDR1 reads KGHSH and CDR2 reads LQKENI. To prepare the library, RT-PCR was applied. Sequencing was performed on an Illumina MiSeq. TCRdb reran the public reads through fastp at Q25 and MiXCR, keeping productive beta chains. A single entry per CDR3 protein holds the most common genes and DNA from its merged rows. The sample table lists about 480 distinct CDR3 sequences, over 65% of them with a count of one. The ten largest clones capture around 6.3% of the sample. With respect to this clonotype: The antigen this receptor binds is unknown. Base qualities are not recorded, but no much larger clone differs from it by a single base.

Sample: CD4+ T cells from blood, not recorded whether cultured. This receptor chain uses TRBV18 and TRBJ2-1, with 10 junctional bases fitting TRBD2. This TCR came from a human donor in a nickel allergy study, with or without nickel allergy (not recorded which). It is not recorded whether this sample comes from one donor or several. The nucleotide sequence is given as TGTGCCAGCTCACCTAGCGGGAGGAACAATGAGCAGTTCTTC. It translates as CASSPSGRNNEQFF.